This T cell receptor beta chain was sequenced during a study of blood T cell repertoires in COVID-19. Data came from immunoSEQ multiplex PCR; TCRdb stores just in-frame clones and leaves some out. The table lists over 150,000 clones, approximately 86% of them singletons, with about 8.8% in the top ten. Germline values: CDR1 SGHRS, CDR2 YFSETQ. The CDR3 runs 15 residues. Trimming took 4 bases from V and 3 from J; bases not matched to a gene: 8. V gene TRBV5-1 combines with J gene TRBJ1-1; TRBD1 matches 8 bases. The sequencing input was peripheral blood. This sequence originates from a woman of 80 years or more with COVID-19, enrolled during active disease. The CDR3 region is CASSVAGQGDTEAFF. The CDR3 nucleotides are TGCGCCAGCAGCGTCGCCGGACAGGGTGACACTGAAGCTTTCTTT.